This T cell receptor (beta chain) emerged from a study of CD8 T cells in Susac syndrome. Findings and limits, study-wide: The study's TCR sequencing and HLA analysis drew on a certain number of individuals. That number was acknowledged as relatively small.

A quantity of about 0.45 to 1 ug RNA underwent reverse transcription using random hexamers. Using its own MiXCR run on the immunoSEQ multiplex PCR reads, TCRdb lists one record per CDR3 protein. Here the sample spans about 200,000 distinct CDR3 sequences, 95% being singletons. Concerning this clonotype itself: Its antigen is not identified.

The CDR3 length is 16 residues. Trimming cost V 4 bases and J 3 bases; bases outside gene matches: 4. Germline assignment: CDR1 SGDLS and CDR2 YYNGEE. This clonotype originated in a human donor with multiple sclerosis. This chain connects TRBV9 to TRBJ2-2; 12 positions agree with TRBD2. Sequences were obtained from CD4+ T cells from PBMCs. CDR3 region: CASSTRLAGDTGELFF. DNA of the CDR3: TGTGCCAGCAGCACCCGACTAGCGGGGGACACCGGGGAGCTGTTTTTT.